The clone carrying this T cell receptor beta chain rates as large (0.1 to 1%). The CDR3 has 14 amino acids. V lost 1 base and J lost 3, with 10 bases in between. Germline CDR1 SGHAT, CDR2 FQNNGV. This sample stems from a study of T cell clones after liver transplantation. Only in-frame clones appear in the TCRdb table, and some are missing; sequencing was by immunoSEQ multiplex PCR. The sample has 20,000 to 25,000 clones; 78% are singletons. The sequence was obtained from a human patient who received a liver transplant. Part of the T cell pool may stem from the graft donor. This specimen consisted of CD8+ T cells from blood, obtained less than 70 months after liver transplant. The V call is TRBV11-2, the J call TRBJ2-7; D unclear. CDR3 DNA: TGTGCCAGCAGCTTAGTTGCTGGGGACTACGAGCAGTACTTC. Protein: CASSLVAGDYEQYF.